Listed here are 19 T cell receptor beta chains from one sample, sequenced in a study of T cell responses to AZD1222 COVID-19 vaccine. Method: immunoSEQ multiplex PCR; TCRdb's copy keeps in-frame clones and lacks some. The sample lists fewer than 150,000 clones; roughly 91% were seen once. Sequencing used peripheral blood, obtained 28 days after the second AZD1222 dose. The source of these receptors is an adult who received the AZD1222 COVID-19 vaccine.

Notes on this clone: Other DNA sequences in the same sample also yield this CDR3. This chain links TRBV5-1 with TRBJ2-5; TRBD2 matches at 8 bases. There are 15 residues in the CDR3. The ends lost 0 bases at V and 1 base at J; junction bases unmatched: 2. Germline V gene lookup returns CDR1 SGHRS and CDR2 YFSETQ. The CDR3 DNA follows: TGCGCCAGCAGCTTGGGAGCGGGGGCCCAAGAGACCCAGTACTTC. It yields the protein CASSLGAGAQETQYF.

The genes are TRBV5-4 and TRBJ1-1, with D possibly TRBD1 on 5 matching bases. V gave up 7 bases and J gave up 1 base, with 14 bases separating them. This CDR3 has 14 residues. Germline V gives CDR1 SGHNT, CDR2 YYREEE (reference sequence). As DNA, the CDR3 is TGTGCCAGCGCCCTCCCGGGGGAGAACACTGAAGCTTTCTTT. Amino acids: CASALPGENTEAFF.

The chain joins TRBV6-4 to TRBJ1-2; no firm D call. The CDR3 extends over 13 amino acids. The germline V gene encodes CDR1 MRHNA and CDR2 SNTAGT. Deletions cut 0 bases from V and 10 bases from J, with 12 bases between. The CDR3 nucleotides read TGTGCCAGCAGTGACTCCCCCGCACCCCCCTACACCTTC. Its translation: CASSDSPAPPYTF.

This chain uses TRBV11-3 with TRBJ2-2; 7 bases agree with TRBD1. Trimming cost V 4 bases and J 6 bases; bases outside gene matches: 14. This CDR3 has 17 residues. Germline assignment: CDR1 SGHNT and CDR2 YENEEA. The CDR3 DNA reads TGTGCCAGCAGCTCATCTATAACCAGTCAGGGGGCCGGGGAGCTGTTTTTT. Translated: CASSSSITSQGAGELFF. The full variable domain, in which reference TRBV11-3 and TRBJ2-2 provide the parts outside the CDR3, is EAGVVQSPRYKIIEKKQPVAFWCNPISGHNTLYWYLQNLGQGPELLIRYENEEAVDDSQLPKDRFSAERLKGVDSTLKIQPAELGDSAVYLCASSSSITSQGAGELFFGEGSRLTVL.

This chain links TRBV3-1 (or the pseudogene TRBV3-2) with TRBJ2-1; no reliable D call. V was cut by 1 base and J by 4 bases, with 8 bases left in between. CDR1 is LGHDT and CDR2 is YNNKEL in the germline V gene (reference sequence). The CDR3 contains 14 residues. The CDR3 DNA reads as TGTGCCAGCAGCCAAGCTCTACTATACAATGAGCAGTTCTTC. Amino acids: CASSQALLYNEQFF.

The chain combines TRBV6-1 with TRBJ1-1; maybe TRBD1 (5 bases). V lost 2 bases, J lost 7 bases, and 20 bases lay in between. CDR3 size: 16 residues. Germline V gene sequence: CDR1 MNHNS, CDR2 SASEGT. Written as DNA, the CDR3 is TGTGCCAGCAGTGAAAGGCTAGGGACCCACTTAGGTGAAGCTTTCTTT. This gives the protein CASSERLGTHLGEAFF.

The chain recombines TRBV29-1 with TRBJ2-1; 8 nucleotides align to TRBD1. Germline CDR1 is SQVTM and CDR2 is ANQGSEA. This CDR3 is built from 11 residues. Unmatched junction bases numbered 5, after V lost 4 bases and J lost 12 bases. The CDR3 nucleotides are TGCAGCGTTGGTGGGGGGACAGGGCAGTTCTTC. This encodes CSVGGGTGQFF.

This rearrangement joins TRBV7-9 to TRBJ2-7, with 11 bases that match TRBD1. V gave up 5 bases and J gave up 9 bases; unmatched junction bases: 9. CDR3 size: 14 residues. Germline CDR1 reads SEHNR; CDR2 reads FQNEAQ (reference sequence). The CDR3 region is CASSLVGTGGAQYF. The CDR3 bases are TGTGCCAGCAGCCTAGTAGGGACAGGGGGGGCGCAGTACTTC. The whole variable domain, remainder taken from reference TRBV7-9 and TRBJ2-7, is DTGVSQNPRHKITKRGQNVTFRCDPISEHNRLYWYRQTLGQGPEFLTYFQNEAQLEKSRLLSDRFSAERPKGSFSTLEIQRTEQGDSAMYLCASSLVGTGGAQYFGPGTRLTVT.

The chain joins TRBV28 to TRBJ1-3; D is uncertain. The V and J ends lost 10 bases and 3 bases respectively, with 10 bases between them. The length of the CDR3 is 12 residues. Germline V gene sequence: CDR1 MDHEN, CDR2 SYDVKM. CDR3 sequence: CATASNGNTIYF. In DNA, the CDR3 is TGTGCCACCGCGTCGAATGGAAACACCATATATTTT.

This chain connects TRBV5-4 to TRBJ2-1; 8 nucleotides match TRBD1. J lost 4 bases, V lost 3 bases, and 6 bases had no gene match. Germline-derived CDR1 and CDR2 are SGHNT and YYREEE (reference sequence). The CDR3 is 15 amino acids. This chain's CDR3 is CASSSTGTGYNEQFF. DNA for the CDR3: TGTGCCAGCAGCTCTACCGGGACAGGTTACAATGAGCAGTTCTTC. The full variable domain, rest sourced from reference TRBV5-4 and TRBJ2-1, is ETGVTQSPTHLIKTRGQQVTLRCSSQSGHNTVSWYQQALGQGPQFIFQYYREEENGRGNFPPRFSGLQFPNYSSELNVNALELDDSALYLCASSSTGTGYNEQFFGPGTRLTVL.

This clone was picked up one time. The chain has TRBV11-3 and TRBJ2-5, with a weak D call TRBD1 (6 bases). Per the germline V gene, CDR1 is SGHNT and CDR2 is YENEEA. CDR3 length equals 15 residues. Trimming cost V 1 base and J 5 bases, with 14 bases left between them. The CDR3 DNA reads as TGTGCCAGCAGCTTAGGGGCCGGGACACTGGAGACCCAGTACTTC. Translation: CASSLGAGTLETQYF.

The genes are TRBV6-5 and TRBJ1-1, with D tentatively TRBD1 (5 bases). The CDR3 is made up of 14 amino acids. In germline, CDR1 is MNHEY, CDR2 SVGAGI. V was clipped by 2 bases and J by 6 bases, with 13 bases between them. The chain's CDR3 is CASSYADRRAEAFF. The CDR3 nucleotides read TGTGCCAGCAGTTACGCCGACAGAAGAGCTGAAGCTTTCTTT.

The rearrangement joins TRBV5-5 to TRBJ1-5; D gene unclear. CDR1 and CDR2 from the germline V gene are SGHKS and YYEKEE (reference sequence). CDR3 length equals 13 residues. V was cut by 2 bases and J by 4 bases, with 7 bases left in between. The CDR3 protein is CASSLTSNQPQHF. DNA for the CDR3: TGTGCCAGCAGCTTAACCTCAAATCAGCCCCAGCATTTT.

This chain connects TRBV4-2 to TRBJ1-4; D is unclear. Trimming removed 7 bases from V and 4 bases from J, with 13 bases in between. This CDR3 comprises 14 residues. Germline V gives CDR1 LGHNA, CDR2 YNFKEQ. The CDR3, as DNA: TGTGCCAGCAAAGGTCCGAATTATAATGAAAAACTGTTTTTT. Protein sequence: CASKGPNYNEKLFF.

The chain combines TRBV7-2 with TRBJ2-1; TRBD1 matches at 7 bases. Trimming took 5 bases from V and 8 from J; bases not matched to a gene: 9. This CDR3 comprises 14 residues. Germline V gives CDR1 SGHTA, CDR2 FQGNSA. The CDR3 sequence is CASSLQPTGYEQFF. The CDR3 nucleotides are TGTGCCAGCAGCCTCCAGCCGACAGGGTATGAGCAGTTCTTC.

This chain links TRBV18 with TRBJ2-7, with TRBD1 as a possible D gene (5 bases). The CDR3 runs to 14 residues. Germline V lookup: CDR1 KGHSH, CDR2 LQKENI. V lost 5 bases and J 2 bases, leaving 13 bases between the germline ends. CDR3 sequence: CASSRGEITYEQYF. The CDR3, as DNA: TGTGCCAGCTCAAGGGGCGAAATAACCTACGAGCAGTACTTC.

The chain uses TRBV4-3 and TRBJ1-1, with a weak D call TRBD1 (5 bases). The CDR3 extends over 15 amino acids. The germline V gene encodes CDR1 LGHNA and CDR2 YSLEER. Deletions cut 0 bases from V and 6 bases from J, with 14 bases between. CDR3 DNA: TGCGCCAGCAGCCAAGAGGGGTTCGGGGGTCCTGAAGCTTTCTTT. The encoded protein is CASSQEGFGGPEAFF.

The genes are TRBV15 and TRBJ1-2; no firm D call. The CDR3 spans 16 residues. V was shortened by 0 bases and J by 2 bases, with 13 bases between the two germline ends. Germline CDR1 LNHNV, CDR2 YYDKDF (reference sequence). CDR3 sequence: CATSRDRVLANYGYTF. The CDR3 DNA follows: TGTGCCACCAGCAGAGATCGAGTTTTAGCGAACTATGGCTACACCTTC.

The rearrangement uses TRBV18 and TRBJ2-5, with D uncertain. Germline values: CDR1 KGHSH, CDR2 LQKENI. The CDR3 extends over 13 amino acids. V was pared by 4 bases and J by 4 bases, with 10 bases between. The CDR3 sequence is CASSQGFGETQYF. CDR3 nucleotide sequence: TGTGCCAGCTCACAGGGATTTGGAGAGACCCAGTACTTC.